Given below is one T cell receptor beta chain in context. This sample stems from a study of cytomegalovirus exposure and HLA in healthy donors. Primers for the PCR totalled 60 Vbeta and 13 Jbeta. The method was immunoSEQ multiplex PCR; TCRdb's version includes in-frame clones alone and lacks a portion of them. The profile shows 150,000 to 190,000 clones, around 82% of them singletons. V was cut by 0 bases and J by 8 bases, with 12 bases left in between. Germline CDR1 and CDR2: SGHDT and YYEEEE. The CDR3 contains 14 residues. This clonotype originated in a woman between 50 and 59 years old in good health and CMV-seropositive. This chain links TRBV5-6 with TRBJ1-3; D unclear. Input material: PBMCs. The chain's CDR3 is CASSLEPGSYTIYF. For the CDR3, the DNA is TGTGCCAGCAGCTTGGAACCGGGGAGTTACACCATATATTTT. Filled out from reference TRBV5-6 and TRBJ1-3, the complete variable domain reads DAGVTQSPTHLIKTRGQQVTLRCSPKSGHDTVSWYQQALGQGPQFIFQYYEEEERQRGNFPDRFSGHQFPNYSSELNVNALLLGDSALYLCASSLEPGSYTIYFGEGSWLTVV.